The 20 T cell receptor beta chains below were found in one sample sequenced in a study of early T cells in non-severe SARS-CoV-2 infection. Each CDR3 protein is one row after TCRdb ran MiXCR on the 5' RACE reads. Of around 28,000 distinct CDR3 sequences in the sample, approximately 6% were seen once. Specimen: whole blood. The receptor set was obtained from an adult who was a healthcare worker with PCR-confirmed SARS-CoV-2 infection or an uninfected control (not recorded which).

This clonotype has at least ten counts. The chain carries TRBV7-3 and TRBJ2-2, with TRBD2 as a possible D gene (5 bases). The CDR3 has 13 residues. The V end was cut by 5 bases, the J end by 4 bases, with 8 bases between. Germline lookup yields CDR1 SGHTA and CDR2 FQGTGA. CDR3 protein: CASSPRGTGELFF. The CDR3 region has the DNA TGTGCCAGCAGCCCCCGGGGCACCGGGGAGCTGTTTTTT.

This clonotype was observed a few times. The CDR3 loop is CATRGTDTEAFF. The DNA of the CDR3 is TGTGCCACCAGGGGGACGGACACTGAAGCTTTCTTT. The chain combines TRBV24-1 with TRBJ1-1, with D possibly being TRBD1 (5 bases). The CDR3 loop spans 12 amino acids. Germline-derived CDR1 and CDR2 are KGHDR and SFDVKD. Trimming pared 7 bases from V and 3 bases from J, leaving 8 bases between.

Ten or more counts support this clonotype. This chain connects TRBV20-1 to TRBJ1-5; D possibly corresponds to TRBD1 (5 bases). The CDR3 covers 13 residues. Trimming pared 6 bases from V and 7 bases from J, leaving 16 bases between. The germline V gene has CDR1 DFQATT and CDR2 SNEGSKA (reference sequence). CDR3 coding DNA: TGCAGTGCCCCTGGGACCCTTAACCAGCCCCAGCATTTT. Encoded protein: CSAPGTLNQPQHF.

This clonotype was observed many times. This chain's CDR3 is CASSNTRTRSNEQFF. The CDR3 nucleotides are TGTGCCAGCAGCAACACACGCACGCGCTCCAATGAGCAGTTCTTC. This chain uses TRBV11-2 with TRBJ2-1, with unresolved D. V shed 5 bases and J shed 6 bases, with 17 bases lying between them. CDR1 is SGHAT and CDR2 is FQNNGV in the germline V gene. The CDR3 is made up of 15 amino acids.

This clonotype was seen ten or more times. The chain couples TRBV7-2 to TRBJ1-1; D gene unclear. Germline loops: CDR1 SGHTA, CDR2 FQGNSA. This CDR3 spans 15 amino acids. The germline V and J ends were trimmed by 4 bases and 7 bases, with 19 bases remaining between them. DNA for the CDR3: TGTGCCAGCAGCTCTGGGGATCGGGTGTCGGGTGAAGCTTTCTTT. Translation gives CASSSGDRVSGEAFF.

At least ten counts were recorded for this clonotype. The gene calls are TRBV28 and TRBJ2-4; the match to TRBD2 covers 13 bases. The germline CDR1 and CDR2 sequences are MDHEN and SYDVKM. Germline trimming cut 3 bases from V and 8 bases from J; bases unmatched to any gene: 4. The CDR3 sequence is 15 residues long. CDR3 nucleotide sequence: TGTGCCAGCAGTTTGACTAGCGGGAGGCTGGACATTCAGTACTTC. Protein sequence: CASSLTSGRLDIQYF. The full variable domain, its missing parts supplied by reference TRBV28 and TRBJ2-4, is DVKVTQSSRYLVKRTGEKVFLECVQDMDHENMFWYRQDPGLGLRLIYFSYDVKMKEKGDIPEGYSVSREKKERFSLILESASTNQTSMYLCASSLTSGRLDIQYFGAGTRLSVL.

This clonotype turned up a few times. This rearrangement joins TRBV4-1 to TRBJ2-3; the match to TRBD1 covers 7 bases. Trimming took 0 bases from V and 4 from J; bases not matched to a gene: 7. The CDR3 is 16 residues long. The germline V gene encodes CDR1 MGHRA and CDR2 YSYEKL. Here the CDR3 reads CASSQDGTGDPDTQYF. The CDR3 nucleotides are TGCGCCAGCAGCCAAGATGGAACAGGGGACCCAGATACGCAGTATTTT.

This clonotype has just a few counts. An end of the junction does not agree with germline; a read error may underlie this. This sequence joins TRBV5-8 and TRBJ2-4; no definite D call. The CDR3 loop spans 13 amino acids. Germline loops: CDR1 SGHTS, CDR2 YDEGEE. The CDR3 loop reads CASSLERGSPSFF. DNA for the CDR3: TGTGCCAGCAGCTTGGAGCGTGGCAGCCCAAGTTTCTTC.

This clonotype showed up many times. The chain uses TRBV27 and TRBJ2-3; TRBD2 agrees at 10 bases. The trim removed 3 bases at V and 1 base at J, leaving 4 bases unmatched. CDR3 size: 16 residues. Germline loops: CDR1 MNHEY, CDR2 SMNVEV (reference sequence). CDR3 loop: CASSLMTSGRTDTQYF. DNA of the CDR3: TGTGCCAGCAGTTTGATGACTAGCGGGCGCACAGATACGCAGTATTTT.

In this sample, this clonotype turned up many times. The V gene is TRBV7-2, the J gene TRBJ2-2; D is possibly TRBD2 (6 bases). Germline V gene sequence: CDR1 SGHTA, CDR2 FQGNSA. The CDR3 covers 13 residues. V was shortened by 6 bases and J by 5 bases, with 10 bases between the two germline ends. CDR3 in amino acids: CASRAAGTGELFF. CDR3 nucleotide sequence: TGTGCCAGCAGGGCGGCGGGGACCGGGGAGCTGTTTTTT.

This clonotype has a count of ten or more. This chain uses TRBV5-1 with TRBJ1-6; D is ambiguous. V lost 4 bases and J 8 bases, leaving 13 bases between the germline ends. CDR1 is SGHRS, CDR2 YFSETQ, per germline. There are 14 residues in the CDR3. This CDR3 is CASSLQIPDSPLHF. The CDR3 bases are TGCGCCAGCAGCCTTCAAATCCCCGATTCACCCCTCCACTTT. Full variable domain (outside the CDR3, taken from reference TRBV5-1 and TRBJ1-6): KAGVTQTPRYLIKTRGQQVTLSCSPISGHRSVSWYQQTPGQGLQFLFEYFSETQRNKGNFPGRFSGRQFSNSRSEMNVSTLELGDSALYLCASSLQIPDSPLHFGNGTRLTVT.

A note on this clonotype: This may come from a read error, since a much larger clone is one base off. This chain joins TRBV30 and TRBJ2-7, with 8 bases fitting TRBD1. Germline loops: CDR1 GTSNPN, CDR2 SVGIG (reference sequence). Trimming at V came to 4 bases and at J to 9 bases, leaving 14 bases not matched to a gene. There are 14 residues in the CDR3. Written as DNA, the CDR3 is TGTGCCTGGATCTCAGGGGGCCCAGTAAAGAGGCAGTACTTC. It codes for CAWISGGPVKRQYF.

This clonotype showed up many times. The V gene is TRBV20-1, the J gene TRBJ2-1; D remains unclear. V gave up 3 bases and J gave up 12 bases, with 18 bases separating them. The CDR3 spans 13 residues. In germline, CDR1 is DFQATT, CDR2 SNEGSKA (reference sequence). In DNA, the CDR3 is TGCAGTGCTAGCTACCCCACGAAGTGGGGGCAGTTCTTC. Protein sequence: CSASYPTKWGQFF.

This clonotype was detected a few times. This may be a read error: a much more frequent sequence differs by one nucleotide. The J gene is TRBJ1-1, the V gene TRBV7-7; D is unresolved. Germline V gene sequence: CDR1 SSHAT, CDR2 FNYEAQ (reference sequence). The CDR3 loop spans 13 amino acids. CDR3 bases: TGTGCCAGCAGCCGGGATTCGAACACTGAAGTTTTCTTT. It codes for CASSRDSNTEVFF.

Many counts were recorded for this clonotype. This chain links TRBV6-5 with TRBJ2-2; 9 nucleotides line up with TRBD2. V shed 3 bases, J shed 7 bases, and the junction held 12 bases outside the gene matches. Germline V gene data show CDR1 as MNHEY and CDR2 as SVGAGI. The CDR3 contains 17 residues. For the CDR3, the DNA is TGTGCCAGCAGTTATCTACTTATAGCGGGAGTGGGCGGGGAGCTGTTTTTT. This translates into CASSYLLIAGVGGELFF.

Ten or more counts support this clonotype. The chain joins TRBV28 to TRBJ1-2; a possible D gene is TRBD1 (6 bases). This CDR3 spans 14 amino acids. V lost 1 base, J lost 6 bases, and 12 bases lay in between. Germline CDR1 MDHEN, CDR2 SYDVKM. The CDR3 reads CASSLLGQGNGYTF. In nucleotides, the CDR3 is TGTGCCAGCAGTTTATTGGGCCAGGGGAATGGCTACACCTTC.

This clonotype appeared many times. The chain employs TRBV4-2 and TRBJ2-3; 13 nucleotides match TRBD2. The V gene end was trimmed by 0 bases and the J gene end by 1 base; junction bases not matched to a gene: 1. This CDR3 is 17 amino acids long. The germline V gene has CDR1 LGHNA and CDR2 YNFKEQ. CDR3 DNA: TGTGCCAGCAGCCAAGAAGGGACTAGCGGGGGCACAGATACGCAGTATTTT. Its protein product is CASSQEGTSGGTDTQYF.

This clonotype was picked up many times. The rearrangement joins TRBV2 to TRBJ1-5, with D maybe TRBD1 (5 bases). V was cut by 5 bases and J by 9 bases, with 14 bases left in between. The CDR3 covers 13 residues. Germline lookup yields CDR1 SNHLY and CDR2 FYNNEI. As DNA, the CDR3 is TGTGCCAGCAGTACCTCCCGGGGCGCGCCCCAGCATTTT. It yields the protein CASSTSRGAPQHF. The whole variable domain, remainder taken from reference TRBV2 and TRBJ1-5, is EPEVTQTPSHQVTQMGQEVILRCVPISNHLYFYWYRQILGQKVEFLVSFYNNEISEKSEIFDDQFSVERPDGSNFTLKIRSTKLEDSAMYFCASSTSRGAPQHFGDGTRLSIL.

The table lists this clonotype with a few counts. This chain joins TRBV29-1 and TRBJ2-7; D is possibly TRBD1 or TRBD2 (6 bases each). Trimming removed 7 bases at V and 2 bases at J, with 9 bases between. This CDR3 has 11 amino acids. In germline, CDR1 is SQVTM, CDR2 ANQGSEA. This chain's CDR3 is CSARGPYEQYF. Written as DNA, the CDR3 is TGCAGCGCTCGGGGGCCCTACGAGCAGTACTTC.

This clonotype appeared once. Since a much larger clone is just one base distant, this may be a read error. The chain recombines TRBV28 with TRBJ1-5, with 11 nucleotides matching TRBD1. Germline CDR1 is MDHEN and CDR2 is SYDVKM. Trimming took 7 bases from V and 8 from J; bases not matched to a gene: 4. This CDR3 is built from 13 residues. The CDR3 spells CASTDRGLKPQHF. The CDR3 DNA reads TGTGCCAGCACGGACAGGGGGCTCAAGCCCCAGCATTTT.